This TCR beta chain is drawn from a study of long-term antiretroviral therapy in people with HIV. Without exception, participants with HIV were treated in the United States. At the survey level, the v3.0 immunoSEQ assay was run. The assay was immunoSEQ multiplex PCR, and TCRdb's table has in-frame clones only and misses some. The table has 25,000 to 40,000 clones, approximately 96% seen once. Germline V gene sequence: CDR1 SGHVS, CDR2 FQNEAQ. V was shortened by 5 bases and J by 4 bases, with 15 bases between the two germline ends. The CDR3 spans 14 residues. The V gene is TRBV7-8, the J gene TRBJ2-7, with D perhaps TRBD1 (5 bases). This clonotype was obtained from a young man with HIV. The input for sequencing was unsorted PBMCs, taken 6.6 years after starting antiretroviral therapy. The CDR3 protein is CASSATGHSYEQYF. CDR3 bases: TGTGCCAGCAGCGCCACAGGACACTCGTACGAGCAGTACTTC.